This is a list of T cell receptor beta chains from one sample in a study of cytomegalovirus exposure and HLA in healthy donors. TCRdb's copy holds only in-frame clones and misses some; the assay was immunoSEQ multiplex PCR. The profile covers roughly 180,000 clones, with roughly 80% appearing a single time and 2.4% taken by the ten largest. Sequenced: PBMCs. These receptors all come from a male donor in good health and CMV-seronegative. Both conserved end residues are part of each CDR3. The order of the fields is J gene, D gene, V gene, CDR3 protein, CDR3 DNA. D genes are given only for firm matches.

TRBJ1-2,NA,TRBV12-5,CASGFEETGHGYTF,TGTGCTAGTGGTTTCGAAGAGACAGGACACGGCTACACCTTC
TRBJ1-5,NA,TRBV19,CASSIVQGSLPQHF,TGTGCCAGTAGTATAGTCCAGGGGAGCCTCCCCCAGCATTTT
TRBJ2-5,TRBD2,TRBV2,CASSGRTSGGVQETQYF,TGTGCCAGCAGTGGTCGGACTAGCGGGGGGGTCCAAGAGACCCAGTACTTC
TRBJ2-6,NA,TRBV18,CASSRDRLSSGANVLTF,TGTGCCAGCTCACGTGACAGGCTTAGCTCTGGGGCCAACGTCCTGACTTTC
TRBJ2-5,NA,TRBV29-1,CSVDVETQYF,TGCAGCGTTGACGTGGAGACCCAGTACTTC
TRBJ2-3,TRBD2,TRBV5-4,CASSLVPLAGGDTQYF,TGTGCCAGCAGCTTGGTTCCCCTAGCGGGGGGGGATACGCAGTATTTT
TRBJ1-1,NA,TRBV19,CASSNTGNTEAFF,TGTGCCAGTAGTAACACAGGGAACACTGAAGCTTTCTTT
TRBJ2-2,NA,TRBV11-2,CASSLAGNAGELFF,TGTGCCAGCAGCTTGGCAGGGAACGCCGGGGAGCTGTTTTTT
TRBJ1-4,NA,TRBV6-1,CASSDPRLSTNEKLFF,TGTGCCAGCAGTGACCCTAGACTTTCAACTAATGAAAAACTGTTTTTT
TRBJ2-2,NA,TRBV18,CASSAEQGTIGELFF,TGTGCCAGCTCAGCCGAACAGGGAACCATCGGGGAGCTGTTTTTT
TRBJ2-5,NA,TRBV7-6,CASRDRGGETQYF,TGTGCCAGCAGGGATAGGGGGGGGGAGACCCAGTACTTC